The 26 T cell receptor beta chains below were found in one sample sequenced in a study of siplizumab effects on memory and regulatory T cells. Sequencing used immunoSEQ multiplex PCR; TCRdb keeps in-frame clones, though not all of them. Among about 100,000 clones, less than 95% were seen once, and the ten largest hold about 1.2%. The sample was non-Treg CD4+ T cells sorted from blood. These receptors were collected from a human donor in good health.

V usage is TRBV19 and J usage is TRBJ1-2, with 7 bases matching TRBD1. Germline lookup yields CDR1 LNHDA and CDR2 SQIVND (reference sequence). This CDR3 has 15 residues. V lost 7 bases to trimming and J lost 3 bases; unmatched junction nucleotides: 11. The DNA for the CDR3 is TGTGCCAGTAACCCCTCAGGGGGGGCACACTATGGCTACACCTTC. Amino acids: CASNPSGGAHYGYTF.

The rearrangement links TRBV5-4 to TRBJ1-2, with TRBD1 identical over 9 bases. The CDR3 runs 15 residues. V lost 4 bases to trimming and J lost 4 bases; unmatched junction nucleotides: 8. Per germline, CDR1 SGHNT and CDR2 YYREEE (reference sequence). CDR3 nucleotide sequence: TGTGCCAGCAGCCAGCCGGACAGGGGCCCCTATGGCTACACCTTC. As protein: CASSQPDRGPYGYTF.

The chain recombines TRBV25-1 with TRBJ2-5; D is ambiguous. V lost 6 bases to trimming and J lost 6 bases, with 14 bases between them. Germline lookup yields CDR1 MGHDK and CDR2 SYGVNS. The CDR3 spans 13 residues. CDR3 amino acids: CASSLIAGKTQYF. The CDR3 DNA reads TGTGCCAGCAGCCTAATTGCAGGAAAGACCCAGTACTTC.

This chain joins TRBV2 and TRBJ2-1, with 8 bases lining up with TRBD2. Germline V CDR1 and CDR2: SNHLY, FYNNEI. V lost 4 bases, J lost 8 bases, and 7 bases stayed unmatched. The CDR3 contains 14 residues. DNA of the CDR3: TGTGCCAGCAGTGGGGGGGCGGGAGGATATGAGCAGTTCTTC. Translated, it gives CASSGGAGGYEQFF.

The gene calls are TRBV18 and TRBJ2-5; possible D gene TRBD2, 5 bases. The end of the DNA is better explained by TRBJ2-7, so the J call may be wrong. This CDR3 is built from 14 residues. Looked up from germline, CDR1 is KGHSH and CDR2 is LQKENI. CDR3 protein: CASSPPSVRDEQYF. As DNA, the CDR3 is TGTGCCAGCTCACCACCAAGCGTGAGGGACGAGCAGTACTTC.

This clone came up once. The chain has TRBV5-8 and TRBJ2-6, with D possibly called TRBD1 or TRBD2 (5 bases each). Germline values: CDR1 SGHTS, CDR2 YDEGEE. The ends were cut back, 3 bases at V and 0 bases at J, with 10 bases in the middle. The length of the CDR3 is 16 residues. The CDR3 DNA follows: TGTGCCAGCAGCTCGGGACGGGTCTCTGGGGCCAACGTCCTGACTTTC. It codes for CASSSGRVSGANVLTF. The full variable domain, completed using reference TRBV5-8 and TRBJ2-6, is EAGVTQSPTHLIKTRGQQATLRCSPISGHTSVYWYQQALGLGLQFLLWYDEGEERNRGNFPPRFSGRQFPNYSSELNVNALELEDSALYLCASSSGRVSGANVLTFGAGSRLTVL.

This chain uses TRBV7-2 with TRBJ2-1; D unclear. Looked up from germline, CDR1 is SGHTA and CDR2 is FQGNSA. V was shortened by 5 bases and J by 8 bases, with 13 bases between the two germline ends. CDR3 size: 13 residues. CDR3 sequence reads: CASSLGALYEQFF. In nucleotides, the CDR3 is TGTGCCAGCAGCCTCGGAGCCTTATATGAGCAGTTCTTC.

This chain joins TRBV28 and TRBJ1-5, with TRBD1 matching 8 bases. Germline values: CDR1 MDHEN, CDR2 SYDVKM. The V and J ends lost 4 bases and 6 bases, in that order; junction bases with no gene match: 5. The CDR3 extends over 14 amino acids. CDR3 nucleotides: TGTGCCAGCAGTTCAGGACAGGGAAGTCAGCCCCAGCATTTT. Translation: CASSSGQGSQPQHF. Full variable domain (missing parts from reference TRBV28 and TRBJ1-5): DVKVTQSSRYLVKRTGEKVFLECVQDMDHENMFWYRQDPGLGLRLIYFSYDVKMKEKGDIPEGYSVSREKKERFSLILESASTNQTSMYLCASSSGQGSQPQHFGDGTRLSIL.

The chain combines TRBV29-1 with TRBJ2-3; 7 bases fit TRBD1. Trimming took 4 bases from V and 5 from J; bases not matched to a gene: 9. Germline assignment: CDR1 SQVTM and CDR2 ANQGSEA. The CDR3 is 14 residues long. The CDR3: CSVGFGRGIDTQYF. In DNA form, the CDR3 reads TGCAGCGTTGGGTTCGGCAGGGGGATAGATACGCAGTATTTT.

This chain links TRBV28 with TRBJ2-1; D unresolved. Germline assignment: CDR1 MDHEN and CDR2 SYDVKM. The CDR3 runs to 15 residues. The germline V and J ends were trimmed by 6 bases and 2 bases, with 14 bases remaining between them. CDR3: CASSSGQITYNEQFF. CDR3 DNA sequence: TGTGCCAGCAGCTCCGGGCAGATCACCTACAATGAGCAGTTCTTC.

The CDR3 nucleotides are TGTGCCAGCTCAATAGGACAGGGTGGCACTGAAGCTTTCTTT. Protein product: CASSIGQGGTEAFF. The chain has TRBV18 and TRBJ1-1; TRBD1 agrees at 8 bases. Germline values: CDR1 KGHSH, CDR2 LQKENI. V trimming: 5 bases; J trimming: 4 bases; junction bases outside the gene matches: 6. CDR3 length: 14 amino acids.

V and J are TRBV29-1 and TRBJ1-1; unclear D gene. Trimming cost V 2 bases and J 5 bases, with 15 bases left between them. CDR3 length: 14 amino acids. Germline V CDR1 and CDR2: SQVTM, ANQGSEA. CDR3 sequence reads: CSVEKTSLGTEAFF. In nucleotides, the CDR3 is TGCAGCGTTGAAAAAACATCTTTGGGGACTGAAGCTTTCTTT. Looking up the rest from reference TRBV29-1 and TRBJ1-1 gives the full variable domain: SAVISQKPSRDICQRGTSLTIQCQVDSQVTMMFWYRQQPGQSLTLIATANQGSEATYESGFVIDKFPISRPNLTFSTLTVSNMSPEDSSIYLCSVEKTSLGTEAFFGQGTRLTVV.

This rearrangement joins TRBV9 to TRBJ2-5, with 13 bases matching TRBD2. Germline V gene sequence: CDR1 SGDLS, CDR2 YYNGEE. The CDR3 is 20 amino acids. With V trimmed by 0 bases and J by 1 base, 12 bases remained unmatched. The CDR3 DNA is TGTGCCAGCAGCGTAGGAGGACTAGCGGGAGTGTTTTTCTCCCAAGAGACCCAGTACTTC. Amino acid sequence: CASSVGGLAGVFFSQETQYF.

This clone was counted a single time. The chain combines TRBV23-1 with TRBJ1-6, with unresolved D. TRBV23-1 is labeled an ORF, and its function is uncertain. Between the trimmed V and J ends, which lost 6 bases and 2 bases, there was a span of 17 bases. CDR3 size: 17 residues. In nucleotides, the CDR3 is TGCGCCAGCAGACCCAACGCGGAAATCGCCTATAATTCACCCCTCCACTTT. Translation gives CASRPNAEIAYNSPLHF.

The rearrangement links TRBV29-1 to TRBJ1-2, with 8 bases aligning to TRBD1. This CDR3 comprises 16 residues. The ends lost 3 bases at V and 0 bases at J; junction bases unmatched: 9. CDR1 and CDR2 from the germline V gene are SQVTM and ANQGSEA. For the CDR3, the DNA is TGCAGCGTTGATACCAGGGGGCGGCCCACTAACTATGGCTACACCTTC. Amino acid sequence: CSVDTRGRPTNYGYTF.

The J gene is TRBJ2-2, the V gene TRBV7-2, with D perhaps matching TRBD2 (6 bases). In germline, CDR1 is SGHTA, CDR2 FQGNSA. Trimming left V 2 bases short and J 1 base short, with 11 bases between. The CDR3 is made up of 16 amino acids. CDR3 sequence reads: CASSLMGSGNTGELFF. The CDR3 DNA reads TGTGCCAGCAGCTTAATGGGTAGCGGGAACACCGGGGAGCTGTTTTTT.

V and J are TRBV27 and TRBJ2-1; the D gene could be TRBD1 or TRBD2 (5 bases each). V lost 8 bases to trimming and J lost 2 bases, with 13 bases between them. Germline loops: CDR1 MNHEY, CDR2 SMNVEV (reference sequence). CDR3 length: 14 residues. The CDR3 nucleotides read TGTGCCAGCCTCCCGGGACCCCCCTACAATGAGCAGTTCTTC. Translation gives CASLPGPPYNEQFF.

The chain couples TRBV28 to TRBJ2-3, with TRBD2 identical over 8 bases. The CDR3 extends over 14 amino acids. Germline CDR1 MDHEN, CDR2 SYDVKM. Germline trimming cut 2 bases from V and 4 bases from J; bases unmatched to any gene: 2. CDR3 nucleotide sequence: TGTGCCAGCAGTTTACACGGGAGGGCAGATACGCAGTATTTT. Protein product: CASSLHGRADTQYF. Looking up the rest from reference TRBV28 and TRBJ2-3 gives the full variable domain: DVKVTQSSRYLVKRTGEKVFLECVQDMDHENMFWYRQDPGLGLRLIYFSYDVKMKEKGDIPEGYSVSREKKERFSLILESASTNQTSMYLCASSLHGRADTQYFGPGTRLTVL.

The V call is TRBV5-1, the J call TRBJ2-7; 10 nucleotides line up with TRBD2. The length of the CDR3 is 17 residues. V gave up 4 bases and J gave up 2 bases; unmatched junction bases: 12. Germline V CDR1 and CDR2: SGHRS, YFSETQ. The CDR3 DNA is TGCGCCAGCAGCATAGGACTAGCGGAAGCTCTGGCCTACGAGCAGTACTTC. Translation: CASSIGLAEALAYEQYF.

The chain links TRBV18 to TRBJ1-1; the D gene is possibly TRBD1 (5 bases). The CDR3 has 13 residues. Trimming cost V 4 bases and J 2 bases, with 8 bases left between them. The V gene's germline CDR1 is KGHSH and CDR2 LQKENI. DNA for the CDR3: TGTGCCAGCTCACTTACAGGAAACACTGAAGCTTTCTTT. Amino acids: CASSLTGNTEAFF.

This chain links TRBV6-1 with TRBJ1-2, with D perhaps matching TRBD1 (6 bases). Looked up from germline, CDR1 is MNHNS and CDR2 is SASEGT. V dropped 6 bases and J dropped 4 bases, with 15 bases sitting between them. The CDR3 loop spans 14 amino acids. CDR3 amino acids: CASRGGTVLYGYTF. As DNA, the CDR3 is TGTGCCAGCAGAGGGGGAACAGTTCTCTATGGCTACACCTTC.

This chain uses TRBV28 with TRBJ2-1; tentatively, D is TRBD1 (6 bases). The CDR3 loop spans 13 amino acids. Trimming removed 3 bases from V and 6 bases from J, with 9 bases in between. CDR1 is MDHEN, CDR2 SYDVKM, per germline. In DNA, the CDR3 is TGTGCCAGCAGTTTTATAGGGGGCAATGAGCAGTTCTTC. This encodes CASSFIGGNEQFF.

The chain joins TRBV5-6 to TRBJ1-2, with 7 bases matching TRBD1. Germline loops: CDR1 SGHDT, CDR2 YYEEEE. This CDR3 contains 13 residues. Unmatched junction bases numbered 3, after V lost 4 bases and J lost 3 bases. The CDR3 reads CASSVTGDYGYTF. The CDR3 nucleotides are TGTGCCAGCAGCGTCACAGGGGACTATGGCTACACCTTC.

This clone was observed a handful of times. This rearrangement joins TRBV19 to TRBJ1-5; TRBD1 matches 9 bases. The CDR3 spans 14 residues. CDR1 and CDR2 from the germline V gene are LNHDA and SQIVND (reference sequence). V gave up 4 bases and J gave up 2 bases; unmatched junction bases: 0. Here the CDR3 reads CASSRDRGNQPQHF. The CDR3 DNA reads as TGTGCCAGTAGTAGGGACAGGGGCAATCAGCCCCAGCATTTT.

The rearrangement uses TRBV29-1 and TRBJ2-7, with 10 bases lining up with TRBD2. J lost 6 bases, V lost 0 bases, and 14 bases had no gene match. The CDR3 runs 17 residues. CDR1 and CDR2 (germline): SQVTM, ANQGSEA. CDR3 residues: CSVEDIFTGLARSEQYF. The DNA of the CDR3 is TGCAGCGTTGAAGACATTTTCACGGGACTAGCGCGCTCCGAGCAGTACTTC.

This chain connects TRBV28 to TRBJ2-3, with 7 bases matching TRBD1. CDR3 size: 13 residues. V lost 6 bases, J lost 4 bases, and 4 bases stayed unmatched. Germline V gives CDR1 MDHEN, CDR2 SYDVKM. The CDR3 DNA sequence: TGTGCCAGCAGGCCTACAGGGGCAGATACGCAGTATTTT. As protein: CASRPTGADTQYF.